This is a list of T cell receptor beta chains from one sample in a study of control samples from healthy donors and cancer patients. Libraries were prepared by immunoSEQ multiplex PCR; TCRdb keeps only in-frame clonotypes and omits some of them. The sample includes about 100,000 clones, 87% of them seen just once. The specimen was blood. The origin of the receptors is a woman between 50 and 59 years old in good health. CDR3s include the opening cysteine and the closing phenylalanine or tryptophan. D genes are given only for firm matches. The size entry is marked missing in some rows and otherwise reads once, few, many or a size class.

v_gene	d_gene	abundance	j_gene	CDR3nt	CDR3aa
TRBV5-6	.	.	TRBJ2-1	TGTGCCAGCAGCCCCGGGGGCTCCTACAATGAGCAGTTCTTC	CASSPGGSYNEQFF
TRBV28	.	.	TRBJ2-1	TGTGCCAGCAGCCTAGGGACGTTGGATGAGCAGTTCTTC	CASSLGTLDEQFF
TRBV4-1	.	.	TRBJ1-2	TGCGCCAGCAGCCAAGATAACTACTATGGCTACACCTTC	CASSQDNYYGYTF
TRBV20-1	TRBD1	.	TRBJ1-1	TGCAGTGCTAGTGGGACAGGGAACACTGAAGCTTTCTTT	CSASGTGNTEAFF
TRBV6-5	TRBD1	.	TRBJ1-2	TGTGCCAGCAATAACCCGGGACAGGGCAACTATGGCTACACCTTC	CASNNPGQGNYGYTF
TRBV18	.	.	TRBJ1-3	TGTGCCAGCTCACCTAAACAGCCTTTTGGAAACACCATATATTTT	CASSPKQPFGNTIYF
TRBV18	.	.	TRBJ2-5	TGTGCCAGCTCAGAGTTGGAGGGAGAAGAGACCCAGTACTTC	CASSELEGEETQYF
TRBV29-1	.	.	TRBJ1-2	TGCAGCGTAGGCAGGAACTATGGCTACACCTTC	CSVGRNYGYTF
TRBV29-1	.	few	TRBJ2-3	TGCAGCCATAGCCCCCGACAGAGCCCAAATACGCAGTATTTT	CSHSPRQSPNTQYF
TRBV5-6	.	.	TRBJ2-5	TGTGCCACCAACAAAGGTAGCGAGACCCAGTACTTC	CATNKGSETQYF
TRBV19	.	.	TRBJ2-5	TGTGCCACAATATCCGGGGTTAAAGGAGGGGAGACCCAGTACTTC	CATISGVKGGETQYF
TRBV19	TRBD2	.	TRBJ2-3	TGTGCCAGTAACAAGCGGGAGGGCGTAGATACGCAGTATTTT	CASNKREGVDTQYF
TRBV9	TRBD2	.	TRBJ2-1	TGTGCCAGCAGCGACAAATTGATTACTAGCGGGGGAAACAATGAGCAGTTCTTC	CASSDKLITSGGNNEQFF
TRBV11-2	.	.	TRBJ2-1	TGTGCCAGCAGCCTAAGCTCCTACAATGAGCAGTTCTTC	CASSLSSYNEQFF
TRBV19	TRBD2	.	TRBJ2-5	TGTGCCAGTAGTTTGGGGGAGGGAGAGACCCAGTACTTC	CASSLGEGETQYF
TRBV7-6	.	.	TRBJ2-1	TGTGCCAGCAGCTTACAGGGGGGCTATGAGCAGTTCTTC	CASSLQGGYEQFF
TRBV6-4	.	.	TRBJ1-1	TGTGCCAGCAGTAAAACAGAGTCTACTGAAGCTTTCTTT	CASSKTESTEAFF
TRBV7-2	.	once	TRBJ2-3	TGTGCCAGCAGCTCAGTTCGGAGGACCGGCCCAGATACGCAGTATTTT	CASSSVRRTGPDTQYF
TRBV19	.	.	TRBJ1-5	TGTGCCAGTAGTATAGAACGCGGTCCCAATCAGCCCCAGCATTTT	CASSIERGPNQPQHF
TRBV7-3	.	.	TRBJ2-7	TGTGCCAGCAGCTCCCTCTCTGGACCCTACGAGCAGTACTTC	CASSSLSGPYEQYF
TRBV7-9	.	.	TRBJ1-5	TGTGCCAGCAGCTCATTTAATCAGCCCCAGCATTTT	CASSSFNQPQHF
TRBV3-1/TRBV3-2	.	once	TRBJ1-4	TGTGCCAGCAGCCAAGAAGGTCCGTGGAGTGGGGGGTGGGATGAAAAACTGTTTTTT	CASSQEGPWSGGWDEKLFF
TRBV18	.	few	TRBJ1-5	TGTGCCAGCTCACCACCGGGGCAAGCGAATCAGCCCCAGCATTTT	CASSPPGQANQPQHF
TRBV12-5	.	.	TRBJ2-3	TGTGCTAGTGGTCCTGGACAGGTAGCGGGACACACAGATACGCAGTATTTT	CASGPGQVAGHTDTQYF
TRBV27	.	.	TRBJ1-5	TGTGCCAGCAGTGGGCGGTGGGGCTTGGGCAATCAGCCCCAGCATTTT	CASSGRWGLGNQPQHF
TRBV18	.	.	TRBJ1-5	TGTGCCAGCTCACCACGACAAACCGATAGCAATCAGCCCCAGCATTTT	CASSPRQTDSNQPQHF
TRBV4-3	TRBD2	.	TRBJ2-3	TGCGCCAGCAGCCCGGTAGCGGGAGATACGCAGTATTTT	CASSPVAGDTQYF
TRBV19	.	.	TRBJ1-1	TGTGCCAGTAGTACCCCCGAAGGGGGAAGGGACACTGAAGCTTTCTTT	CASSTPEGGRDTEAFF
TRBV18	TRBD1	.	TRBJ1-4	TGTGCCAGCTCACTCGGACAGGGGAAAAGTTTCGGAAAACTGTTTTTT	CASSLGQGKSFGKLFF
TRBV21-1	.	once	TRBJ2-5	TGTGCCAGCAGCAAAACGGACTCAGTTCAAGAGGAGACCCAGTACTTC	CASSKTDSVQEETQYF
TRBV5-6	.	.	TRBJ2-6	TGTGCCAGCAGCCGGCCAGGGACTGGGGCCAACGTCCTGACTTTC	CASSRPGTGANVLTF
TRBV11-3	.	.	TRBJ2-2	TGTGCCAGCAGCTTAGTGTCGGGACTTTACACCGGGGAGCTGTTTTTT	CASSLVSGLYTGELFF
TRBV6-2/TRBV6-3	.	.	TRBJ2-5	TGTGCCAGCAGTTACGGGCAGGTTCCCCCCCAGACCCAGTACTTC	CASSYGQVPPQTQYF
TRBV14	.	few	TRBJ2-2	TGTGCCAGCAGCCGACAAACAGGACCCACCGGGGAGCTGTTTTTT	CASSRQTGPTGELFF
TRBV7-2	.	.	TRBJ2-3	TGTGCCAGCAGCCCCCAGGGAACCAACACAGATACGCAGTATTTT	CASSPQGTNTDTQYF
TRBV19	.	few	TRBJ1-2	TGTGCCAGTAGTTCGACAAGTTCTTTCTATGGCTACACCTTC	CASSSTSSFYGYTF
TRBV6-5	TRBD1	.	TRBJ1-2	TGTGCCAGCAAGGGGACAGGGGGCGCGAACTATGGCTACACCTTC	CASKGTGGANYGYTF
TRBV5-5	TRBD1	few	TRBJ1-1	TGTGCCAGCAGTTTAGCCGGGACAGGGGAGAGCACTGAAGCTTTCTTT	CASSLAGTGESTEAFF